This T cell receptor (beta chain) is drawn from a study of CD8 T cells in ankylosing spondylitis. With molecular barcodes, quantitative 5'-RACE was used to make the TCR beta libraries. TCRdb fed the 5' RACE reads into MiXCR, producing one record per CDR3 protein. The sample has roughly 700,000 distinct CDR3 sequences, 15% to 20% seen once; the top ten hold around a fifth. General observations from the study: The study identified a TCR beta motif of under ten highly homologous variants that appeared characteristic of ankylosing spondylitis blood. Peripheral blood samples showed relatively rare disease-linked clones, and these clones were CD8+. Matched synovial fluid from ankylosing spondylitis patients was reported to be enriched for disease-linked clones.

This clonotype was recorded many times. Antigen: not known. V gave up 2 bases and J gave up 8 bases, with 10 bases separating them. The CDR3 runs 13 residues. Sequences were obtained from blood, either unsorted or a sorted T cell fraction (not recorded which). The V gene is TRBV12-3 or TRBV12-4, the J gene TRBJ2-1; D ambiguous. The sequence was collected from a male donor with ankylosing spondylitis. The CDR3 region has the DNA TGTGCCAGCAGTTTATGGTCAATAGATGAGCAGTTCTTC. It translates to CASSLWSIDEQFF.